Listed here are 7 T cell receptor beta chains from one sample, sequenced in a study of low-dose radiotherapy and immunotherapy resistance in tumors. TRAV- and TRBV-specific primers primed first-strand cDNA, covering alpha and beta chains. A constant-region primer paired with the V-primer adapter amplified TCRs over approximately 20 PCR cycles. TCRdb independently ran MiXCR on the reads; one entry per CDR3 protein. The sample shows 6,000 to 6,500 distinct CDR3 sequences, approximately 71% of them seen only once. These receptors were obtained from a human donor with advanced metastatic prostate, ovarian, gallbladder or colorectal cancer (not recorded which). This table probably holds off-target reads from a library built for another chain.

The chain combines TRBV6-1 with TRBJ2-2; D is perhaps TRBD2 (6 bases). Germline V CDR1 and CDR2: MNHNS, SASEGT. CDR3 length equals 16 residues. Trimming cost V 6 bases and J 4 bases, with 18 bases left between them. For the CDR3, the DNA is TGTGCCAGCAGGGTTGACGTTAGCGGAGGCACCGGGGAGCTGTTTTTT. Its protein is CASRVDVSGGTGELFF.

This rearrangement joins TRBV11-2 to TRBJ2-5, with 8 nucleotides matching TRBD2. Looked up from germline, CDR1 is SGHAT and CDR2 is FQNNGV. The junction had 0 bases not matched to a gene; V was cut back by 5 bases and J by 4 bases. The CDR3 length is 12 residues. The CDR3 coding sequence is TGTGCCAGCAGCCGGGAGGGAGAGACCCAGTACTTC. It translates to CASSREGETQYF. The complete variable domain, with remaining parts taken from reference TRBV11-2 and TRBJ2-5, reads EAGVAQSPRYKIIEKRQSVAFWCNPISGHATLYWYQQILGQGPKLLIQFQNNGVVDDSQLPKDRFSAERLKGVDSTLKIQPAKLEDSAVYLCASSREGETQYFGPGTRLLVL.

The chain uses TRBV28 and TRBJ2-7; a weak D match, TRBD2 (5 bases). Germline loops: CDR1 MDHEN, CDR2 SYDVKM. The CDR3 is 15 residues long. V lost 8 bases and J lost 3, with 20 bases in between. This CDR3 is CASVLARPAVYEQYF. The CDR3, as DNA: TGTGCCAGCGTCCTTGCTCGACCAGCGGTCTACGAGCAGTACTTC.

The V gene is TRBV5-1, the J gene TRBJ2-7; possibly TRBD2 for D (6 bases). CDR1 SGHRS and CDR2 YFSETQ come from the germline V gene. Deletions cut 2 bases from V and 1 base from J, with 7 bases between. CDR3 length: 13 residues. This CDR3 is CASSFGGSYEQYF. CDR3 DNA: TGCGCCAGCAGCTTTGGAGGGTCCTACGAGCAGTACTTC.

The rearrangement joins TRBV6-2 or TRBV6-3 to TRBJ2-1; TRBD2 matches at 14 bases. The V gene's germline CDR1 is MNHEY and CDR2 SVGEGT. V shed 6 bases and J 5 bases; nucleotides not matched to a gene: 3. The CDR3 is 15 residues long. In nucleotides, the CDR3 is TGTGCCAGCAGGACTAGCGGGAGGGGCAACAATGAGCAGTTCTTC. Amino acid sequence: CASRTSGRGNNEQFF.

The rearrangement uses TRBV7-9 and TRBJ2-1; D perhaps matches TRBD1 (5 bases). Germline V gene data show CDR1 as SEHNR and CDR2 as FQNEAQ (reference sequence). This CDR3 has 15 amino acids. Deletions cut 2 bases from V and 7 bases from J, with 15 bases between. CDR3 sequence: CASSLILRGTNEQFF. The DNA for the CDR3 is TGTGCCAGCAGCTTAATTCTAAGGGGAACAAATGAGCAGTTCTTC.

This clonotype has just one count. The chain recombines TRBV28 with TRBJ2-7; maybe TRBD1 (5 bases). Between the trimmed V and J ends, which lost 3 bases and 6 bases, there was a span of 12 bases. Germline-derived CDR1 and CDR2 are MDHEN and SYDVKM. The CDR3 is 13 residues long. DNA for the CDR3: TGTGCCAGCAGTTTGGGCAGGGCAACCGAGCAGTACTTC. Amino acids: CASSLGRATEQYF. The full variable domain, completed using reference TRBV28 and TRBJ2-7, is DVKVTQSSRYLVKRTGEKVFLECVQDMDHENMFWYRQDPGLGLRLIYFSYDVKMKEKGDIPEGYSVSREKKERFSLILESASTNQTSMYLCASSLGRATEQYFGPGTRLTVT.